Below, one T cell receptor beta chain is given with its context. TCR beta sequencing covered blood CD8+ and CD4+ T cells. Multiple sclerosis controls were treatment-naive patients with stable or active relapsing-remitting disease. CD8+ and CD4+ T cells were negatively isolated; TEMRA cells were FACS-enriched. Trimming removed 0 bases from V and 1 base from J; junction bases left unmatched: 1. CDR3 length: 16 residues. Germline CDR1 PRHDT, CDR2 FYEKMQ (reference sequence). Random hexamers were used to reverse transcribe the RNA input (about 0.45 to 1 ug). Multiplex PCR with immunoSEQ amplified the TCR beta CDR3 across 54 Vbeta and 13 Jbeta. In TCRdb, the immunoSEQ multiplex PCR reads were re-called with MiXCR into one record per CDR3 protein. The data contain about 180,000 distinct CDR3 sequences, approximately 95% of them seen just once; the ten biggest clones take up 0.15% to 0.2%. This sample stems from a study of CD8 T cells in Susac syndrome.

The source is a human donor with multiple sclerosis. The V and J genes are TRBV13 and TRBJ2-5; TRBD1 aligns across 11 bases. Source material: CD8+ T cells from PBMCs. CDR3 protein: CASSLGDRGRQETQYF. The CDR3 DNA is TGTGCCAGCAGCTTAGGGGACAGGGGGCGCCAAGAGACCCAGTACTTC. The entire variable domain, with the rest obtained from reference TRBV13 and TRBJ2-5, is as follows: AAGVIQSPRHLIKEKRETATLKCYPIPRHDTVYWYQQGPGQDPQFLISFYEKMQSDKGSIPDRFSAQQFSDYHSELNMSSLELGDSALYFCASSLGDRGRQETQYFGPGTRLLVL.